This TCR beta chain was identified during a study of molecular identifiers for immune sequencing clone quantification. As for the study in general: Replicate experiments took RNA from 20,000 or 100,000 naive CD8 cells, divided it five ways and sequenced four.

CD8+CD4-CCR7+CD45RA+ sorting gave the naive CD8 T cells. This clonotype was detected many times. Its antigen is unidentified. In preparing bulk TCR libraries, previously described methods and listed TCR primers were used. Each CDR3 protein gets one entry after TCRdb re-called the PCR reads with MiXCR. The table has around 460,000 distinct CDR3 sequences, roughly 25% seen once. V was pared by 7 bases and J by 3 bases, with 19 bases between. From germline, CDR1 is MDHEN and CDR2 SYDVKM. The CDR3 has 15 amino acids. Points from the study as a whole: In naive cells, clones above 20 RNA copies held under 1% of molecules, whereas in effector cells they held over 98%.

This chain connects TRBV28 to TRBJ2-7, with a possible D match to TRBD2 (6 bases). Sequencing was carried out using naive CD8+ T cells from blood, with Jurkat cell RNA spiked in. As for subset: FACS-sorted CD8+CD4-CCR7+CD45RA+ naive T cells. The sequence was obtained from a human donor in good health. Some libraries in this study had Jurkat cell RNA spiked in. CDR3 amino acids: CASTLSTGVGYEQYF. The CDR3, as DNA: TGTGCCAGCACCCTTAGTACGGGGGTAGGCTACGAGCAGTACTTC.